Each of the 10 T cell receptor beta chains below was sequenced from the same sample in a study of lung T cells in sarcoidosis with Löfgren's syndrome. TCRdb redid the calling of the reads with MiXCR, one entry per CDR3 protein. The sample has about 19,000 distinct CDR3 sequences, 20% to 25% seen once; the top ten hold roughly 0.77%. Sequencing input: CD4+ T cells from bronchoalveolar lavage. The receptors shown here come from a human donor with sarcoidosis (Löfgren's syndrome or another form), or a control subject (not recorded which).

This chain uses TRBV10-3 with TRBJ2-7; TRBD1 agrees at 12 bases. CDR3 length: 14 residues. V was clipped by 6 bases and J by 1 base; unmatched bases: 1. Germline V gives CDR1 ENHRY, CDR2 SYGVKD. The CDR3 protein is CAIRGQGASYEQYF. The CDR3 DNA follows: TGTGCCATCAGGGGACAGGGGGCATCCTACGAGCAGTACTTC.

The V and J genes are TRBV7-2 and TRBJ1-1, with D possibly TRBD1 on 6 matching bases. The V end lost 4 bases, the J end lost 4 bases, and 19 bases lay between the germline ends. Germline loops: CDR1 SGHTA, CDR2 FQGNSA. The CDR3 contains 16 residues. CDR3 in amino acids: CASSWDGGTYGTEAFF. DNA of the CDR3: TGTGCCAGCAGCTGGGACGGGGGCACTTACGGCACTGAAGCTTTCTTT.

This clonotype occurred many times. The chain recombines TRBV4-3 with TRBJ2-7, with 10 bases fitting TRBD2. Looked up from germline, CDR1 is LGHNA and CDR2 is YSLEER. The CDR3 covers 16 residues. The V segment lost 3 bases and the J segment 4 bases; nucleotides outside the gene matches: 9. CDR3 region: CASSHRTSGKGYEQYF. The CDR3 DNA follows: TGCGCCAGCAGCCATCGCACTAGCGGGAAAGGTTACGAGCAGTACTTC.

This clonotype ranks as medium-sized (0.01 to 0.1%). J is TRBJ2-5 and V is TRBV7-2; a weak D match, TRBD1 (5 bases). The CDR3 is 14 amino acids. Trimming cost V 3 bases and J 5 bases, with 13 bases left between them. The germline CDR1 and CDR2 sequences are SGHTA and FQGNSA. The CDR3 DNA reads TGTGCCAGCAGCTTGCAGGGCCAACAGGAGACCCAGTACTTC. Its translation is CASSLQGQQETQYF.

At least ten counts were recorded for this clonotype. V gene TRBV7-9 combines with J gene TRBJ2-7; D is possibly TRBD1 or TRBD2 (5 bases each). The V end lost 3 bases, the J end lost 11 bases, and 17 bases lay between the germline ends. The V gene's germline CDR1 is SEHNR and CDR2 FQNEAQ (reference sequence). The CDR3 contains 13 residues. This CDR3 reads CASSFSYSRDEYF. The CDR3, as DNA: TGTGCCAGCAGCTTCTCTTACTCCCGGGACGAGTACTTC.

This clonotype was recorded at least ten times. The gene calls are TRBV5-1 and TRBJ1-2; D might be TRBD1 (5 bases). The CDR3 has 14 amino acids. Trimming stripped 4 bases from V and 8 bases from J, with 18 bases between. Per the germline V gene, CDR1 is SGHRS and CDR2 is YFSETQ. CDR3 residues: CASSAGGAAAGYTF. CDR3 DNA sequence: TGCGCCAGCAGCGCGGGAGGGGCCGCGGCAGGCTACACCTTC.

About this clonotype: This likely comes from a read error, as the CDR3 has no conserved phenylalanine or tryptophan at its end. The DNA is left out, because the CDR3 cannot be placed on it with certainty; the CDR3 is given as TCRdb lists it. V and J are TRBV27 and TRBJ2-3; no check of the table's D call, TRBD1, against the DNA was made. Germline CDR1 reads MNHEY; CDR2 reads SMNVEV (reference sequence). The CDR3 numbers 14 amino acids, ends counted. The CDR3 region is CASSFGGFTDTQCL.

This clonotype showed up just a few times. The rearrangement uses TRBV29-1 and TRBJ2-3, with D possibly being TRBD2 (5 bases). CDR1 and CDR2 from the germline V gene are SQVTM and ANQGSEA. The CDR3 extends over 13 amino acids. V was cut by 7 bases and J by 4 bases, with 15 bases left in between. The CDR3 sequence: CSAGGHGSDTQYF. The CDR3 coding sequence is TGCAGCGCCGGCGGGCACGGATCAGATACGCAGTATTTT.

This clonotype was picked up one time. Germline is not matched at one junction end, which may reflect a read error. CDR3 DNA: TGCAACGTTATGGCAGGTGCGACTAATGAAAAACTGTTTTTT. Its translation is CNVMAGATNEKLFF. The gene calls are TRBV29-1 and TRBJ1-4; D uncertain. This CDR3 contains 14 residues. The germline V gene has CDR1 SQVTM and CDR2 ANQGSEA.

The sample holds a few counts of this clonotype. The V call is TRBV4-1, the J call TRBJ1-1; D not certain. Per germline, CDR1 MGHRA and CDR2 YSYEKL. The CDR3 totals 17 residues. Trimming took 3 bases from V and 1 from J, leaving 18 bases between them. The CDR3 is CASSHVLLRSKNTEAFF. CDR3 sequence (DNA): TGCGCCAGCAGCCATGTCCTCCTTCGGAGCAAGAACACTGAAGCTTTCTTT.